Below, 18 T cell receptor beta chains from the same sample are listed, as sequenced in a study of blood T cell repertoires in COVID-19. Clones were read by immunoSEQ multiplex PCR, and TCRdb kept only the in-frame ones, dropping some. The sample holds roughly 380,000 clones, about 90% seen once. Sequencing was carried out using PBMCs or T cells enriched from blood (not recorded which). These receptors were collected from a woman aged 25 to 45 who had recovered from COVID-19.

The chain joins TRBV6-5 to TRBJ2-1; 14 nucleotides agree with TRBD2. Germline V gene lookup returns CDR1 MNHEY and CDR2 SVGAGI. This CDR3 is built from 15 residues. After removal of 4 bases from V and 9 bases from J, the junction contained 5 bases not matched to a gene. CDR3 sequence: CASSSLGLAGAEQFF. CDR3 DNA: TGTGCCAGCAGTTCCCTGGGACTAGCGGGAGCTGAGCAGTTCTTC.

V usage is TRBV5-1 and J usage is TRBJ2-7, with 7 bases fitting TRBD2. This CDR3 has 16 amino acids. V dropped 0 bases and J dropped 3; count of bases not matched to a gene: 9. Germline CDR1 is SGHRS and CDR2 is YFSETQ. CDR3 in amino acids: CASSLVPGLILYEQYF. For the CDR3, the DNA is TGCGCCAGCAGCTTGGTCCCGGGACTAATCCTCTACGAGCAGTACTTC.

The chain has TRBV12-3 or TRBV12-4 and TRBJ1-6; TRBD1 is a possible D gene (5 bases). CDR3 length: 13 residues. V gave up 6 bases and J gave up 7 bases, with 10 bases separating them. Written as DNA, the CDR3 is TGTGCCAGCAGCCCACGACAGAATTCACCCCTCCACTTT. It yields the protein CASSPRQNSPLHF.

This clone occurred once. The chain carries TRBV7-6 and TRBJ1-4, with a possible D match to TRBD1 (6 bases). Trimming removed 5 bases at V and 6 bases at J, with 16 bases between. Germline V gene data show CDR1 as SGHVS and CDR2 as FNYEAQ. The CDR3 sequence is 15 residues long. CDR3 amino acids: CASSPFQGKDEKLFF. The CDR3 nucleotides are TGTGCCAGCAGCCCCTTCCAGGGGAAGGATGAAAAACTGTTTTTT.

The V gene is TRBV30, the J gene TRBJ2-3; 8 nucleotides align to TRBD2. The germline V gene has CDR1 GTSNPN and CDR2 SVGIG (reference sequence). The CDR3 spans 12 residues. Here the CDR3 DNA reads TGTAGTTTCGGGGGGGGAGCGGATACGCAGTATTTT. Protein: CSFGGGADTQYF. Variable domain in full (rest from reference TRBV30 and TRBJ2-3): SQTIHQWPATLVQPVGSPLSLECTVEGTSNPNLYWYRQAAGRGLQLLFYSVGIGQISSEVPQNLSASRPQDRQFILSSKKLLLSDSGFYLCSFGGGADTQYFGPGTRLTVL.

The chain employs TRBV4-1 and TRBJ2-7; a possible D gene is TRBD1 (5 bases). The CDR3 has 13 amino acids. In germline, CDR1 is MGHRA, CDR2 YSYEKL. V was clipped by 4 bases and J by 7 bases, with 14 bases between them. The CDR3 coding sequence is TGCGCCAGCAGCCCACCCCGGCAGGGAGAGCAGTACTTC. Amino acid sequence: CASSPPRQGEQYF.

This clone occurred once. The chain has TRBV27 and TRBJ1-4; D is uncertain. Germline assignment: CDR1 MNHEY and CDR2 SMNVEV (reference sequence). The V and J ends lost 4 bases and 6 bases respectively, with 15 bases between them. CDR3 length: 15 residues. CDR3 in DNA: TGTGCCAGCAGTTCCTCGGGGTTTAATGATGAAAAACTGTTTTTT. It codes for CASSSSGFNDEKLFF. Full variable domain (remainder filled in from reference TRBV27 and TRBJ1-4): EAQVTQNPRYLITVTGKKLTVTCSQNMNHEYMSWYRQDPGLGLRQIYYSMNVEVTDKGDVPEGYKVSRKEKRNFPLILESPSPNQTSLYFCASSSSGFNDEKLFFGSGTQLSVL.

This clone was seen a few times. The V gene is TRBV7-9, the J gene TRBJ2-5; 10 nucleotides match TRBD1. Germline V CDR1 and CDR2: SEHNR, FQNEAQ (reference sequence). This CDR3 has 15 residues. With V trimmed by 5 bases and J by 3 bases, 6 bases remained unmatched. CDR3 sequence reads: CASSERDRGKETQYF. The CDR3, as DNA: TGTGCCAGCAGCGAGAGGGACAGGGGTAAAGAGACCCAGTACTTC. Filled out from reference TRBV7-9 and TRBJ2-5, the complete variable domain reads DTGVSQNPRHKITKRGQNVTFRCDPISEHNRLYWYRQTLGQGPEFLTYFQNEAQLEKSRLLSDRFSAERPKGSFSTLEIQRTEQGDSAMYLCASSERDRGKETQYFGPGTRLLVL.

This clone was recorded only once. The CDR3 reads CASSLIGQRGTDEQFF. The CDR3 DNA sequence: TGTGCCAGCAGTTTAATTGGGCAGCGGGGGACCGATGAGCAGTTCTTC. The V call is TRBV27, the J call TRBJ2-1; TRBD2 agrees at 8 bases. The V and J ends lost 2 bases and 8 bases, in that order; junction bases with no gene match: 11. The CDR3 has 16 amino acids. CDR1 MNHEY and CDR2 SMNVEV come from the germline V gene (reference sequence).

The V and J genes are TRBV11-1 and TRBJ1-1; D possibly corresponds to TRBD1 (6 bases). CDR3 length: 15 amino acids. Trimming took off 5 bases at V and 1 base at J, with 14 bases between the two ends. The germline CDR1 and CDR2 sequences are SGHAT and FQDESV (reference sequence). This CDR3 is CASSTGQWQNTEAFF. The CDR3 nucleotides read TGTGCCAGCAGCACCGGACAGTGGCAGAACACTGAAGCTTTCTTT.

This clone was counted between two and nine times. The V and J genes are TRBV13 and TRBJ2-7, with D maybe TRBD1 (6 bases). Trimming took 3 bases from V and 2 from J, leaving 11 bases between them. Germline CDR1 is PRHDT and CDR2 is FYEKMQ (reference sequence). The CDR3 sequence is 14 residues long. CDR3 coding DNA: TGTGCCAGCAGCTTTCGCAGGGGAACCTACGAGCAGTACTTC. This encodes CASSFRRGTYEQYF.

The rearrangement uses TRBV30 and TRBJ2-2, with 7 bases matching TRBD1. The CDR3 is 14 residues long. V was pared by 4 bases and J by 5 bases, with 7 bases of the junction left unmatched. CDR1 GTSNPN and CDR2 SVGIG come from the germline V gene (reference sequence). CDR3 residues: CAWTSGTVTGELFF. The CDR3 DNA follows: TGTGCCTGGACCTCCGGGACAGTAACCGGGGAGCTGTTTTTT.

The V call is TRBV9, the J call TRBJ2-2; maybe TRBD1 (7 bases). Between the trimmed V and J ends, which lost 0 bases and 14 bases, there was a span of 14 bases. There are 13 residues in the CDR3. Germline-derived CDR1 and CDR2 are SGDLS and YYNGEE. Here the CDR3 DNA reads TGTGCCAGCAGCGTAGTGTGGCAGGGGGGTCTGTTTTTT. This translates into CASSVVWQGGLFF.

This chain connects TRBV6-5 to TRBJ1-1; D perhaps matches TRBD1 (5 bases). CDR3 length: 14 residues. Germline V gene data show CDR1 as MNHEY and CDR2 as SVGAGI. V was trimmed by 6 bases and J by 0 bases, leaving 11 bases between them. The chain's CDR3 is CASSFDSMNTEAFF. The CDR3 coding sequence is TGTGCCAGCAGCTTCGACAGCATGAACACTGAAGCTTTCTTT.

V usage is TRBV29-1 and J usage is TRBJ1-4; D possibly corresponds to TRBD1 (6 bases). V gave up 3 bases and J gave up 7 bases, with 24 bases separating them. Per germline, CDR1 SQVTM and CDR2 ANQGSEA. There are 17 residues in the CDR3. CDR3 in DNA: TGCAGCGTTGATTGTCGGGCAGGGGCCCCTGAGACTGAAAAACTGTTTTTT. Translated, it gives CSVDCRAGAPETEKLFF.

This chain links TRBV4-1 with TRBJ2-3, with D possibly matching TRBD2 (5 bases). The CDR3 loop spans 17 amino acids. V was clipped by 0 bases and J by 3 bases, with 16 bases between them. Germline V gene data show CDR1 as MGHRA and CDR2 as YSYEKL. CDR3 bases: TGCGCCAGCAGCCAAGATCCTGTACGGGGTCTTACAGATACGCAGTATTTT. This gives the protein CASSQDPVRGLTDTQYF.

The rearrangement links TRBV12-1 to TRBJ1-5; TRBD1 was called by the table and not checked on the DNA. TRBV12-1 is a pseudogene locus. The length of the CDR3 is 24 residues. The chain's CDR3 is CASSFKSTTDTYSNQPQHQQPQHF. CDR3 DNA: TGTGCCAGCAGCTTTAAAAGTACGACAGACACTTATAGCAATCAGCCCCAGCATCAACAGCCCCAGCATTTT.

The DNA of the CDR3 is TGTGCCTGGAGTGGGACAGGGGTGGGGACTGAAGCTTTCTTT. This codes for CAWSGTGVGTEAFF. The V gene is TRBV30, the J gene TRBJ1-1, with 9 bases matching TRBD1. CDR3 length: 14 amino acids. The germline V gene encodes CDR1 GTSNPN and CDR2 SVGIG (reference sequence). Germline trimming cut 1 base from V and 5 bases from J; bases unmatched to any gene: 5.